This entry is about one TCR beta chain. Its specificity is not known. This sample is part of a study of T cell responses to AZD1222 COVID-19 vaccine. General study findings and limits: Repertoire sampling occurred only after the peak T cell response. Compared with day 0, the breadth and depth of the Spike-specific TCR repertoire rose significantly after two doses of AZD1222. Clonal diversity may have been underestimated, and the donors were mostly white British, with more females than males. Researchers report vaccine-associated CD4 TCRs spanning spike, with dominance at 160-218 and 743-854.

Using immunoSEQ multiplex PCR, the repertoire was profiled, and TCRdb retains in-frame clones only, with some absent. The sample consists of 120,000 to 150,000 clones, around 90% of them appearing once. Per the germline V gene, CDR1 is SGHNT and CDR2 is YENEEA. The CDR3 is 15 amino acids. V was cut by 5 bases and J by 3 bases, with 13 bases left in between. This TCR was sampled from an adult who received the AZD1222 COVID-19 vaccine. This chain joins TRBV11-3 and TRBJ2-2, with a possible D match to TRBD2 (6 bases). Specimen: peripheral blood, collected 28 days after the second AZD1222 dose. The CDR3 reads CASSPGGSYTGELFF. CDR3 coding DNA: TGTGCCAGCAGCCCCGGGGGATCGTACACCGGGGAGCTGTTTTTT.